The 27 T cell receptor beta chains below were found in one sample sequenced in a study of patients and donors after allogeneic stem cell transplantation. Using its own MiXCR run on the RT-PCR reads, TCRdb lists one record per CDR3 protein. The sample lists about a million distinct CDR3 sequences, approximately 18% occurring once. Sequenced material: blood, either unsorted or a sorted T cell fraction (not recorded which). These receptors originate from a human donor who was either an allogeneic HSCT recipient or a stem cell or donor lymphocyte infusion donor (not recorded which). It is not recorded whose cells these are; they may come from a transplant donor.

The rearrangement links TRBV3-1 to TRBJ2-2; possibly TRBD2 for D (5 bases). CDR1 and CDR2 from the germline V gene are LGHDT and YNNKEL (reference sequence). The CDR3 loop spans 14 amino acids. The V gene lost 1 base and the J gene lost 6 bases, with 9 bases spanning the gap. CDR3 residues: CASSQGGVAGELFF. The CDR3 DNA is TGTGCCAGCAGCCAAGGGGGAGTGGCCGGGGAGCTGTTTTTT.

This clonotype was counted at least ten times. This chain links TRBV20-1 with TRBJ2-7; TRBD2 aligns across 8 bases. This CDR3 has 15 residues. CDR1 is DFQATT and CDR2 is SNEGSKA in the germline V gene (reference sequence). V lost 1 base to trimming and J lost 8 bases; unmatched junction nucleotides: 13. The CDR3 loop reads CSARGSSGDLRKQYF. The DNA for the CDR3 is TGCAGTGCTAGAGGGAGTAGCGGGGACTTACGAAAGCAGTACTTC.

This clonotype was counted a few times. The genes are TRBV6-1 and TRBJ2-7; 10 bases map to TRBD2. The CDR3 is 14 amino acids. Germline CDR1 is MNHNS and CDR2 is SASEGT. The junction had 5 bases not matched to a gene; V was cut back by 7 bases and J by 2 bases. Here the CDR3 reads CASTRTSGPYEQYF. CDR3 in DNA: TGTGCCAGCACTAGGACTAGCGGACCCTACGAGCAGTACTTC.

This rearrangement joins TRBV7-9 to TRBJ1-2; 10 bases map to TRBD1. The germline CDR1 and CDR2 sequences are SEHNR and FQNEAQ (reference sequence). CDR3 size: 15 residues. The junction had 5 bases not matched to a gene; V was cut back by 5 bases and J by 2 bases. The CDR3 is CASSPWGQGNYGYTF. Here the CDR3 DNA reads TGTGCCAGCAGCCCCTGGGGACAGGGGAACTATGGCTACACCTTC.

The chain is built from TRBV4-3 and TRBJ1-2; D is unclear. The CDR3 runs to 13 residues. The V end was cut by 0 bases, the J end by 6 bases, with 8 bases between. In germline, CDR1 is LGHNA, CDR2 YSLEER. Here the CDR3 reads CASSQDLPNGYTF. CDR3 sequence (DNA): TGCGCCAGCAGCCAAGATCTCCCGAATGGCTACACCTTC.

The sample holds many counts of this clonotype. The chain is built from TRBV5-1 and TRBJ2-5, with TRBD1 matching over 7 bases. The junction had 6 bases not matched to a gene; V was cut back by 2 bases and J by 5 bases. Germline V gives CDR1 SGHRS, CDR2 YFSETQ. The CDR3 extends over 14 amino acids. CDR3 loop: CASSFRQGWETQYF. CDR3 nucleotide sequence: TGCGCCAGCAGCTTTCGACAGGGATGGGAGACCCAGTACTTC.

This clonotype occurred a few times. The chain recombines TRBV12-3 or TRBV12-4 with TRBJ1-1; a possible D gene is TRBD1 (6 bases). The CDR3 has 16 amino acids. V lost 7 bases and J 4 bases, leaving 22 bases between the germline ends. Here the CDR3 reads CASISLNRGPGTEAFF. The CDR3 bases are TGTGCCAGCATCAGTCTTAATCGGGGGCCAGGCACTGAAGCTTTCTTT.

The table lists this clonotype with a few counts. This chain uses TRBV4-2 with TRBJ2-7; possibly TRBD2 for D (5 bases). With 0 bases removed from V and 2 bases from J, the gap between germline ends came to 14 bases. Germline V CDR1 and CDR2: LGHNA, YNFKEQ. The CDR3 has 16 residues. The CDR3 spells CASSQDASYSPYEQYF. DNA for the CDR3: TGTGCCAGCAGCCAAGACGCTAGCTACTCGCCCTACGAGCAGTACTTC.

This clonotype came up a few times. The rearrangement joins TRBV27 to TRBJ2-1; 10 bases are shared with TRBD2. The CDR3 is 14 residues long. V trimming: 4 bases; J trimming: 8 bases; junction bases outside the gene matches: 5. From germline, CDR1 is MNHEY and CDR2 SMNVEV (reference sequence). DNA for the CDR3: TGTGCCAGCAGTTGGCTAGCGGGGGTCGATGAGCAGTTCTTC. Amino acid sequence: CASSWLAGVDEQFF.

CDR3 sequence reads: CASSVGGGRVNNEQFF. The CDR3 DNA is TGTGCCAGCAGCGTAGGGGGCGGGAGGGTCAACAATGAGCAGTTCTTC. The chain carries TRBV9 and TRBJ2-1, with 9 bases matching TRBD2. The germline V gene has CDR1 SGDLS and CDR2 YYNGEE. The V gene end was trimmed by 0 bases and the J gene end by 5 bases; junction bases not matched to a gene: 6. CDR3 length: 16 amino acids.

V and J are TRBV7-9 and TRBJ1-1; 8 bases map to TRBD1. After removal of 1 base from V and 7 bases from J, the junction contained 14 bases not matched to a gene. CDR1 and CDR2 (germline): SEHNR, FQNEAQ (reference sequence). The length of the CDR3 is 17 residues. The CDR3 bases are TGTGCCAGCAGCTTAGTGTTACAAGGACAGGGAAGAAATGAAGCTTTCTTT. Translation gives CASSLVLQGQGRNEAFF.

The J gene is TRBJ2-1, the V gene TRBV4-2; D is ambiguous. Germline CDR1 is LGHNA and CDR2 is YNFKEQ. Trimming took off 4 bases at V and 7 bases at J, with 17 bases between the two ends. This CDR3 is built from 15 residues. The CDR3 region has the DNA TGTGCCAGCAGCCCGTCTCGTGGATCATTGAATGAGCAGTTCTTC. Translation: CASSPSRGSLNEQFF.

A few counts support this clonotype. The chain is built from TRBV7-2 and TRBJ1-6; D ambiguous. This CDR3 contains 13 residues. V was trimmed by 3 bases and J by 9 bases, leaving 9 bases between them. The germline gives CDR1 SGHTA, CDR2 FQGNSA. CDR3 residues: CASSLGNPSPLHF. The CDR3, as DNA: TGTGCCAGCAGCTTGGGTAATCCTTCACCCCTCCACTTT.

Details on this clonotype: Given a much more abundant clone one base away, this may be a read error. The rearrangement uses TRBV12-3 or TRBV12-4 and TRBJ1-3; TRBD1 matches at 7 bases. Trimming took 5 bases from V and 2 from J; bases not matched to a gene: 9. The CDR3 length is 16 residues. In DNA, the CDR3 is TGTGCCAGCAGTCAACCCACAGGGGTACCTGGAAACACCATATATTTT. It codes for CASSQPTGVPGNTIYF.

This clonotype was picked up a small number of times. The CDR3 DNA reads as TGCGCCAGCAGCACGCAGGGGGGTATAACTGAAGCTTTCTTT. This codes for CASSTQGGITEAFF. V and J are TRBV5-1 and TRBJ1-1, with 7 positions matching TRBD1. The CDR3 runs 14 residues. V lost 4 bases, J lost 5 bases, and 8 bases stayed unmatched. Germline V gene data show CDR1 as SGHRS and CDR2 as YFSETQ.

CDR3 protein: CAWSGLAGGETQYF. The CDR3 nucleotides read TGTGCCTGGAGTGGACTAGCGGGAGGCGAGACCCAGTACTTC. V and J are TRBV30 and TRBJ2-5, with 13 bases identical to TRBD2. The germline V gene encodes CDR1 GTSNPN and CDR2 SVGIG (reference sequence). V gave up 1 base and J gave up 5 bases; unmatched junction bases: 1. The CDR3 sequence is 14 residues long.

This clonotype was seen ten or more times. The chain has TRBV29-1 and TRBJ1-1; D perhaps matches TRBD1 (6 bases). Trimming removed 6 bases at V and 1 base at J, with 15 bases between. CDR3 size: 14 residues. CDR1 is SQVTM, CDR2 ANQGSEA, per germline. DNA for the CDR3: TGCAGCGTAGAGAACAGGGTGGCGAACACTGAAGCTTTCTTT. It yields the protein CSVENRVANTEAFF.

This chain connects TRBV5-1 to TRBJ2-2; no clear D. From germline, CDR1 is SGHRS and CDR2 YFSETQ. V was shortened by 4 bases and J by 1 base, with 8 bases between the two germline ends. The CDR3 extends over 14 amino acids. CDR3 bases: TGCGCCAGCAGCCCCGGTTGGAACACCGGGGAGCTGTTTTTT. It encodes CASSPGWNTGELFF.

The V and J genes are TRBV12-3 or TRBV12-4 and TRBJ2-1; TRBD2 is a possible D gene (6 bases). V was shortened by 3 bases and J by 1 base, with 13 bases between the two germline ends. The CDR3 has 16 amino acids. The DNA for the CDR3 is TGTGCCAGCAGTTTCCGCAGCGGGCCGTCCTACAATGAGCAGTTCTTC. It yields the protein CASSFRSGPSYNEQFF.

This clonotype was observed a few times. The chain links TRBV5-1 to TRBJ2-7, with TRBD2 as a possible D gene (5 bases). V was cut by 2 bases and J by 4 bases, with 22 bases left in between. This CDR3 has 17 residues. Germline V gives CDR1 SGHRS, CDR2 YFSETQ. CDR3: CASSFGTLKGSFYEQYF. Written as DNA, the CDR3 is TGCGCCAGCAGCTTCGGCACCCTGAAAGGGAGTTTTTACGAGCAGTACTTC.

The rearrangement uses TRBV10-3 and TRBJ1-1; TRBD1 agrees at 10 bases. Germline assignment: CDR1 ENHRY and CDR2 SYGVKD. After removal of 11 bases from V and 0 bases from J, the junction contained 6 bases not matched to a gene. There are 14 residues in the CDR3. The DNA of the CDR3 is TGTGCCGCGGGGACAGGGGTGTTGAACACTGAAGCTTTCTTT. This codes for CAAGTGVLNTEAFF.

This clonotype came up a few times. This chain connects TRBV9 to TRBJ1-2; tentatively, D is TRBD1 (6 bases). The CDR3 runs 16 residues. From germline, CDR1 is SGDLS and CDR2 YYNGEE. With 0 bases removed from V and 4 bases from J, the gap between germline ends came to 16 bases. The CDR3 spells CASSVGSPGAGYGYTF. DNA of the CDR3: TGTGCCAGCAGCGTAGGAAGTCCGGGGGCAGGCTATGGCTACACCTTC. Full variable domain (rest looked up from reference TRBV9 and TRBJ1-2): DSGVTQTPKHLITATGQRVTLRCSPRSGDLSVYWYQQSLDQGLQFLIQYYNGEERAKGNILERFSAQQFPDLHSELNLSSLELGDSALYFCASSVGSPGAGYGYTFGSGTRLTVV.

V gene TRBV6-1 combines with J gene TRBJ1-3, with 10 bases identical to TRBD1. The CDR3 totals 13 residues. Unmatched junction bases numbered 2, after V lost 8 bases and J lost 4 bases. Germline-derived CDR1 and CDR2 are MNHNS and SASEGT. The CDR3 spells CASGTGDGNTIYF. CDR3 sequence (DNA): TGTGCCAGCGGGACAGGGGACGGAAACACCATATATTTT.

This chain uses TRBV5-1 with TRBJ2-1; no definite D call. The CDR3 has 11 residues. The ends were cut back, 6 bases at V and 9 bases at J, with 10 bases in the middle. Germline V CDR1 and CDR2: SGHRS, YFSETQ. The CDR3 spells CASTEETEQFF. CDR3 DNA: TGCGCCAGCACCGAAGAGACTGAGCAGTTCTTC.

This clonotype has only a few counts. The chain couples TRBV12-3 or TRBV12-4 to TRBJ1-6; the D is unclear. The CDR3 sequence is 14 residues long. Deletions cut 4 bases from V and 5 bases from J, with 9 bases between. The chain's CDR3 is CASSYSPDNSPLHF. DNA for the CDR3: TGTGCCAGCAGTTATTCGCCAGATAATTCACCCCTCCACTTT.

The CDR3, as DNA: TGTGCCAGCAGGCTTACAGTTAGCAATCAGCCCCAGCATTTT. This sequence encodes CASRLTVSNQPQHF. J is TRBJ1-5 and V is TRBV12-3 or TRBV12-4; D gene unclear. The CDR3 is 14 amino acids. The ends were cut back, 6 bases at V and 0 bases at J, with 9 bases in the middle.

This chain links TRBV28 with TRBJ2-3, with a tentative D call TRBD1 (5 bases). V dropped 7 bases and J dropped 6 bases, with 11 bases sitting between them. The V gene's germline CDR1 is MDHEN and CDR2 SYDVKM. The CDR3 is 12 residues long. The CDR3 bases are TGTGCCAGCAACCTAGGGGTGGATACGCAGTATTTT. It encodes CASNLGVDTQYF.